One sample yielded the 2 T cell receptor beta chains listed below, sequenced in a study of blood T cell repertoires in COVID-19. Measured with immunoSEQ multiplex PCR; TCRdb has only the in-frame clones, and not every one. The repertoire includes 210,000 or so clones, around 81% of them detected once, and approximately 9% sits in the top ten. Sequencing was carried out using PBMCs or T cells enriched from blood (not recorded which). These receptors originate from a woman aged 50 to 65 with acute COVID-19.

This clone has more than one count but fewer than ten. The chain joins TRBV11-2 to TRBJ1-1; unclear D gene. CDR1 and CDR2 (germline): SGHAT, FQNNGV. The CDR3 extends over 14 amino acids. V dropped 0 bases and J dropped 1 base, with 6 bases sitting between them. CDR3 bases: TGTGCCAGCAGCTTAGAACGGTCGAACACTGAAGCTTTCTTT. Its protein is CASSLERSNTEAFF. Using reference TRBV11-2 and TRBJ1-1 for the parts outside the CDR3, the full variable domain is EAGVAQSPRYKIIEKRQSVAFWCNPISGHATLYWYQQILGQGPKLLIQFQNNGVVDDSQLPKDRFSAERLKGVDSTLKIQPAKLEDSAVYLCASSLERSNTEAFFGQGTRLTVV.

J is TRBJ1-4 and V is TRBV2; 7 nucleotides line up with TRBD1. The CDR3 sequence is 15 residues long. Germline V CDR1 and CDR2: SNHLY, FYNNEI. V gave up 4 bases and J gave up 6 bases; unmatched junction bases: 8. This chain's CDR3 is CASSGPGTVDEKLFF. The CDR3 DNA reads TGTGCCAGCAGTGGTCCTGGGACAGTCGATGAAAAACTGTTTTTT.